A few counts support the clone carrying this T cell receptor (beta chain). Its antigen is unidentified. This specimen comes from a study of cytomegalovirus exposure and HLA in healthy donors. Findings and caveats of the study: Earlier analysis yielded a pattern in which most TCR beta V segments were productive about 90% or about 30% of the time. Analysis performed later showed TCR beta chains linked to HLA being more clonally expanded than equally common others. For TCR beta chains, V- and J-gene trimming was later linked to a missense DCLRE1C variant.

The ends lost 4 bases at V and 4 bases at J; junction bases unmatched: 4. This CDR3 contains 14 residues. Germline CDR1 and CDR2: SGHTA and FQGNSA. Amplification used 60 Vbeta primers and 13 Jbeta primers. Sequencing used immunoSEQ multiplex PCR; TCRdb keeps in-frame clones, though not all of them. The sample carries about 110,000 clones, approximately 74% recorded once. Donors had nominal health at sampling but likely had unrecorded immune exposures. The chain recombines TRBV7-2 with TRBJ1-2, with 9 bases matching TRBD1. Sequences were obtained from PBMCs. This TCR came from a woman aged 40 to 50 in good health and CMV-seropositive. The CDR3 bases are TGTGCCAGCAGCTCGCGGGGACAGGGCTATGGCTACACCTTC. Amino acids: CASSSRGQGYGYTF.